This T cell receptor beta chain originates from a study of T cell responses to AZD1222 COVID-19 vaccine. Study-wide points: The donor group comprised mostly white British people and more females; the analysis possibly underestimated clonal diversity. Among spike-specific TCRs, nearly half reportedly target unmutated variant regions.

V lost 11 bases and J 1 base, leaving 11 bases between the germline ends. CDR1 LNHNV and CDR2 YYDKDF come from the germline V gene (reference sequence). The CDR3 contains 12 residues. As concerns this clone: The antigen is not known.

Assay: immunoSEQ multiplex PCR; the TCRdb copy retains only in-frame clones and omits some. The table lists around 150,000 clones, roughly 92% of them singletons. V is TRBV15 and J is TRBJ1-1, with D tentatively TRBD1 (5 bases). Specimen: peripheral blood, collected 28 days after the second AZD1222 dose. This sequence was found in an adult who received the AZD1222 COVID-19 vaccine. The CDR3 bases are TGTGCCGTGGGGGAACGGAACACTGAAGCTTTCTTT. Protein sequence: CAVGERNTEAFF.